The subject of this entry is one T cell receptor beta chain. A second PCR, run for about 7 to 12 cycles, used a sample-barcoded 5' primer plus a J-beta primer mix. Using its own MiXCR run on the 5' RACE reads, TCRdb lists one record per CDR3 protein. The sample consists of 1 million or so distinct CDR3 sequences, 45% of them appearing once. This sample was included in a study of blood T cells in healthy people across ages. Germline lookup yields CDR1 SEHNR and CDR2 FQNEAQ (reference sequence). The CDR3 runs 12 residues. Deletions cut 1 base from V and 11 bases from J, with 11 bases between. Source material: blood. The chain couples TRBV7-9 to TRBJ2-5; the D gene is possibly TRBD2 (5 bases). This sequence was found in a woman in her sixties in good health. The CDR3 reads CASSLVPWEQYF. The CDR3 bases are TGTGCCAGCAGCTTAGTCCCCTGGGAGCAGTACTTC.